The 28 T cell receptor beta chains listed next were all sequenced from one sample in a study of identifying expanded T cells in peripheral blood. Repertoires were generated with immunoSEQ multiplex PCR, while TCRdb's copy carries only in-frame clones and drops some. The sample yields tens of thousands of clones, approximately 85% seen once. The sequenced material came from blood. These receptors were obtained from a person aged 18 to 70 in good health.

This chain joins TRBV10-3 and TRBJ2-3; TRBD1 agrees at 9 bases. V lost 10 bases, J lost 2 bases, and 4 bases stayed unmatched. The CDR3 length is 13 residues. Germline loops: CDR1 ENHRY, CDR2 SYGVKD. The chain's CDR3 is CATRTGATDTQYF. In nucleotides, the CDR3 is TGTGCCACCCGGACAGGGGCCACAGATACGCAGTATTTT.

The rearrangement links TRBV7-2 to TRBJ2-6, with D perhaps assigned TRBD1 or TRBD2 (6 bases each). V was shortened by 7 bases and J by 2 bases, with 12 bases between the two germline ends. CDR1 is SGHTA, CDR2 FQGNSA, per germline. The CDR3 totals 15 residues. The CDR3 sequence is CASIPRGAGANVLTF. The CDR3 region has the DNA TGTGCCAGCATCCCGAGGGGGGCTGGGGCCAACGTCCTGACTTTC. Supplemented by reference TRBV7-2 and TRBJ2-6, the full variable domain reads GAGVSQSPSNKVTEKGKDVELRCDPISGHTALYWYRQSLGQGLEFLIYFQGNSAPDKSGLPSDRFSAERTGGSVSTLTIQRTQQEDSAVYLCASIPRGAGANVLTFGAGSRLTVL.

The chain has TRBV19 and TRBJ1-4; D uncertain. Germline V gives CDR1 LNHDA, CDR2 SQIVND (reference sequence). The CDR3 has 15 residues. Trimming left V 4 bases short and J 0 bases short, with 9 bases between. In DNA, the CDR3 is TGTGCCAGTAGTACGAGTGTTTCAACTAATGAAAAACTGTTTTTT. As protein: CASSTSVSTNEKLFF.

The rearrangement joins TRBV4-1 to TRBJ2-5; 7 nucleotides line up with TRBD2. Germline trimming cut 1 base from V and 1 base from J; bases unmatched to any gene: 15. The CDR3 loop spans 19 amino acids. Germline CDR1 reads MGHRA; CDR2 reads YSYEKL. The DNA for the CDR3 is TGCGCCAGCAGCCAAGGCCGGGTGGTCGGGGGGAGGGCCCAAGAGACCCAGTACTTC. It is translated as CASSQGRVVGGRAQETQYF.

The chain has TRBV5-1 and TRBJ2-1; 8 positions agree with TRBD2. V lost 0 bases, J lost 9 bases, and 8 bases stayed unmatched. The length of the CDR3 is 15 residues. CDR1 and CDR2 from the germline V gene are SGHRS and YFSETQ. The chain's CDR3 is CASSLATGGVFEQFF. Written as DNA, the CDR3 is TGCGCCAGCAGCTTGGCCACCGGGGGGGTTTTTGAGCAGTTCTTC.

The chain joins TRBV7-8 to TRBJ1-1, with 7 bases lining up with TRBD1. The CDR3 has 14 residues. From germline, CDR1 is SGHVS and CDR2 FQNEAQ. The V and J ends lost 5 bases and 1 base, in that order; junction bases with no gene match: 4. CDR3 region: CASSVRQGNTEAFF. The CDR3 bases are TGTGCCAGCAGCGTCAGACAGGGGAACACTGAAGCTTTCTTT.

This clone has just a few counts. The V and J genes are TRBV19 and TRBJ1-2, with D unclear. Trimming left V 5 bases short and J 9 bases short, with 19 bases between. CDR3 length: 14 amino acids. Germline assignment: CDR1 LNHDA and CDR2 SQIVND (reference sequence). The CDR3 DNA is TGTGCCAGTAGTCAACAGAGGGTGGCACAGAGCTACACCTTC. Its protein product is CASSQQRVAQSYTF.

V is TRBV7-8 and J is TRBJ1-5, with D hard to call. Germline-derived CDR1 and CDR2 are SGHVS and FQNEAQ. Trimming stripped 6 bases from V and 0 bases from J, with 12 bases between. CDR3 length: 15 amino acids. The CDR3 DNA sequence: TGTGCCAGCAGGGACGGTGGGAGTAGCAATCAGCCCCAGCATTTT. Its translation is CASRDGGSSNQPQHF.

The chain joins TRBV7-2 to TRBJ2-7; tentatively, D is TRBD1 (5 bases). The germline CDR1 and CDR2 sequences are SGHTA and FQGNSA. CDR3 size: 11 residues. Trimming cost V 5 bases and J 9 bases, with 11 bases left between them. Written as DNA, the CDR3 is TGTGCCAGCAGCCAAGACAGAAGGCAGTACTTC. Protein product: CASSQDRRQYF.

The CDR3 reads CASSQDVRGGRRYNEQFF. CDR3 coding DNA: TGCGCCAGCAGCCAAGACGTCCGTGGCGGGAGGCGTTACAATGAGCAGTTCTTC. The chain carries TRBV4-3 and TRBJ2-1; 8 bases fit TRBD2. This CDR3 comprises 18 residues. With 0 bases clipped from V and 4 bases from J, the junction kept 11 bases outside the gene matches. The germline V gene has CDR1 LGHNA and CDR2 YSLEER.

V gene TRBV25-1 combines with J gene TRBJ1-1, with D possibly matching TRBD1 (5 bases). Trimming cost V 4 bases and J 1 base, with 13 bases left between them. Germline CDR1 is MGHDK and CDR2 is SYGVNS. The CDR3 sequence is 15 residues long. CDR3 nucleotide sequence: TGTGCCAGCAGTGTCAGTGGGGGGGGGAACACTGAAGCTTTCTTT. Protein sequence: CASSVSGGGNTEAFF.

The J gene is TRBJ2-7, the V gene TRBV27, with 7 nucleotides matching TRBD1. V lost 8 bases and J lost 0; bases outside the gene matches: 10. CDR1 is MNHEY, CDR2 SMNVEV, per germline (reference sequence). This CDR3 has 15 amino acids. The CDR3 here is CASRLRGQASYEQYF. CDR3 bases: TGTGCCAGCCGTCTCCGAGGACAGGCCTCCTACGAGCAGTACTTC.

A single count supports this clone. The rearrangement uses TRBV28 and TRBJ1-1; the match to TRBD1 covers 7 bases. The germline CDR1 and CDR2 sequences are MDHEN and SYDVKM. The CDR3 has 12 amino acids. V dropped 11 bases and J dropped 3; count of bases not matched to a gene: 6. Written as DNA, the CDR3 is TGTGCCGGGAGGGGGCAGGACACTGAAGCTTTCTTT. It codes for CAGRGQDTEAFF.

This chain connects TRBV5-3 to TRBJ1-5; D might be TRBD1 (5 bases). TRBV5-3 is an ORF, and what it does is uncertain. Trimming shortened V by 0 bases and J by 6 bases, and 13 bases separated the two germline ends. The CDR3 consists of 15 residues. The CDR3 protein is CARSLVCRESQPQHF. The CDR3 coding sequence is TGTGCCAGAAGCTTGGTTTGCAGGGAGTCTCAGCCCCAGCATTTT.

The chain carries TRBV10-3 and TRBJ1-6; 9 bases agree with TRBD1. Germline V gives CDR1 ENHRY, CDR2 SYGVKD. The CDR3 contains 14 residues. The V gene end was trimmed by 5 bases and the J gene end by 7 bases; junction bases not matched to a gene: 3. Here the CDR3 DNA reads TGTGCCATCAGTTGGGACAGGGACAATTCACCCCTCCACTTT. Protein sequence: CAISWDRDNSPLHF.

The CDR3 loop reads CASSYTETSRYYEQYF. In DNA, the CDR3 is TGTGCCAGCAGTTACACGGAGACTAGCCGATACTACGAGCAGTACTTC. The genes are TRBV6-5 and TRBJ2-7; the match to TRBD2 covers 7 bases. The CDR3 length is 16 residues. The J segment lost 3 bases and the V segment lost 2 bases, leaving 10 bases of the junction unmatched. From germline, CDR1 is MNHEY and CDR2 SVGAGI.

The chain links TRBV6-5 to TRBJ1-6, with 8 bases lining up with TRBD1. The length of the CDR3 is 13 residues. J was trimmed by 13 bases and V by 8 bases; bases with no gene match: 10. Germline CDR1 reads MNHEY; CDR2 reads SVGAGI. The CDR3 sequence: CASGTGQVQPLHF. In DNA, the CDR3 is TGTGCCAGCGGCACGGGACAGGTGCAGCCCCTCCACTTT.

V gene TRBV6-1 combines with J gene TRBJ1-2; D possibly corresponds to TRBD1 (5 bases). V dropped 0 bases and J dropped 5 bases, with 10 bases sitting between them. Per germline, CDR1 MNHNS and CDR2 SASEGT. The CDR3 totals 14 residues. DNA for the CDR3: TGTGCCAGCAGTGAAGCGCTGGGACCATATGGCTACACCTTC. Translating gives CASSEALGPYGYTF.

The chain couples TRBV18 to TRBJ1-2, with 9 bases that match TRBD1. Trimming took 5 bases from V and 3 from J; bases not matched to a gene: 4. This CDR3 contains 14 residues. Germline loops: CDR1 KGHSH, CDR2 LQKENI. As DNA, the CDR3 is TGTGCCAGCTCATCGACAGGGGGGGACTATGGCTACACCTTC. Protein product: CASSSTGGDYGYTF. Drawing the rest from reference TRBV18 and TRBJ1-2, the complete variable domain is NAGVMQNPRHLVRRRGQEARLRCSPMKGHSHVYWYRQLPEEGLKFMVYLQKENIIDESGMPKERFSAEFPKEGPSILRIQQVVRGDSAAYFCASSSTGGDYGYTFGSGTRLTVV.

This clone was seen only once. This chain uses TRBV7-3 with TRBJ2-5; TRBD1 or TRBD2 may be the D gene (5 bases each). Germline loops: CDR1 SGHTA, CDR2 FQGTGA. The CDR3 consists of 13 residues. With 6 bases removed from V and 2 bases from J, the gap between germline ends came to 10 bases. The CDR3 DNA reads as TGTGCCAGCAGGGACGGGACGCAAGAGACCCAGTACTTC. Residues: CASRDGTQETQYF.

This sequence joins TRBV6-1 and TRBJ2-3, with a tentative D call TRBD2 (6 bases). The V end lost 0 bases, the J end lost 2 bases, and 12 bases lay between the germline ends. The length of the CDR3 is 16 residues. Germline V gives CDR1 MNHNS, CDR2 SASEGT. The CDR3 DNA sequence: TGTGCCAGCAGTGAAGCTCCGGGAGAGCCCACAGATACGCAGTATTTT. Encoded protein: CASSEAPGEPTDTQYF.

The CDR3 coding sequence is TGCGCCAGCAGCCCAACAGACGTTGCGGCCAACGTCCTGACTTTC. Translating it yields CASSPTDVAANVLTF. This rearrangement joins TRBV4-1 to TRBJ2-6; no firm D call. CDR1 and CDR2 from the germline V gene are MGHRA and YSYEKL. Trimming stripped 4 bases from V and 6 bases from J, with 13 bases between. The CDR3 contains 15 residues.

This rearrangement joins TRBV30 to TRBJ2-5, with 7 bases identical to TRBD1. The CDR3 spans 14 residues. Germline CDR1 and CDR2: GTSNPN and SVGIG (reference sequence). The J segment lost 1 base and the V segment lost 4 bases, leaving 6 bases of the junction unmatched. For the CDR3, the DNA is TGTGCCTGGAACCGGGACAGTCGCCAAGAGACCCAGTACTTC. Amino acids: CAWNRDSRQETQYF.

The rearrangement links TRBV10-3 to TRBJ1-5, with D perhaps matching TRBD1 (5 bases). Germline loops: CDR1 ENHRY, CDR2 SYGVKD. V lost 4 bases and J 9 bases, leaving 13 bases between the germline ends. This CDR3 comprises 13 residues. The CDR3 sequence: CAISGGPSMPQHF. In DNA, the CDR3 is TGTGCCATCAGTGGGGGACCCTCGATGCCCCAGCATTTT.

The chain recombines TRBV9 with TRBJ2-5, with 9 bases aligning to TRBD1. The J segment lost 5 bases and the V segment lost 0 bases, leaving 8 bases of the junction unmatched. This CDR3 has 16 amino acids. CDR1 is SGDLS, CDR2 YYNGEE, per germline. CDR3 protein: CASSVDQQGARETQYF. As DNA, the CDR3 is TGTGCCAGCAGCGTAGACCAACAGGGGGCGCGGGAGACCCAGTACTTC.

The CDR3 coding sequence is TGTGCCAGCAGTGAGGCAGGGCATCAGCCCCAGCATTTT. Protein sequence: CASSEAGHQPQHF. This chain connects TRBV25-1 to TRBJ1-5; possible D gene TRBD1, 5 bases. Trimming left V 3 bases short and J 5 bases short, with 8 bases between. This CDR3 region has 13 residues. The germline V gene encodes CDR1 MGHDK and CDR2 SYGVNS.

This clone was observed once. The genes are TRBV5-1 and TRBJ1-5, with 8 bases that match TRBD1. Trimming took 0 bases from V and 0 from J; bases not matched to a gene: 2. The germline CDR1 and CDR2 sequences are SGHRS and YFSETQ. The CDR3 runs 16 residues. DNA for the CDR3: TGCGCCAGCAGCTTGGGGACAGGGAGTAGCAATCAGCCCCAGCATTTT. Encoded protein: CASSLGTGSSNQPQHF.

For this clone: The same CDR3 also results from other DNA sequences found in this sample. V usage is TRBV4-1 and J usage is TRBJ1-2, with D possibly matching TRBD1 (5 bases). Germline V gives CDR1 MGHRA, CDR2 YSYEKL. This CDR3 has 14 residues. The V gene lost 4 bases and the J gene lost 4 bases, with 13 bases spanning the gap. CDR3 amino acids: CASSPGTEFYGYTF. The CDR3 region has the DNA TGCGCCAGCAGCCCCGGGACGGAGTTCTATGGCTACACCTTC.